These T cell receptor beta chains were read from a single sample in a study of beta chain features in type 1 diabetes. The table came from immunoSEQ multiplex PCR; TCRdb's copy has only in-frame clones and leaves some out. This sample carries around 300,000 clones, 12% to 15% of them seen once, and the ten largest clones take around 7%. What was sequenced was central memory CD4+ T cells from blood. These receptors all come from a man between 25 and 39 years old in good health. The CDR3 runs from the conserved cysteine through the conserved F or W. The D gene is left open where the match is weak. Rows may omit the clone size; those that give it use once, few, many or a size class.

size	V	D	J	CDR3	DNA
.	TRBV18	TRBD2	TRBJ2-1	CASSPPLAGVGEQFF	TGTGCCAGCTCACCACCGCTAGCGGGGGTGGGGGAGCAGTTCTTC
.	TRBV5-6	TRBD1	TRBJ2-3	CASSLLQGATDTQYF	TGTGCCAGCAGCTTGTTGCAGGGGGCGACAGATACGCAGTATTTT
few	TRBV21-1	.	TRBJ2-2	CASSKRKLAGNTGELFF	TGTGCCAGCAGCAAACGCAAGCTAGCGGGGAACACCGGGGAGCTGTTTTTT
.	TRBV7-6	TRBD2	TRBJ2-5	CASSLSASGSRKTQYF	TGTGCCAGCAGCTTATCGGCTAGCGGGAGCCGTAAGACCCAGTACTTC
.	TRBV7-2	TRBD1	TRBJ1-2	CASSHGQEYYGYTF	TGTGCCAGCAGCCATGGACAGGAATACTATGGCTACACCTTC
.	TRBV19	TRBD1	TRBJ2-7	CASGDRVTEQYF	TGTGCCAGTGGCGACAGGGTCACCGAGCAGTACTTC
.	TRBV2	TRBD2	TRBJ2-1	CASNSAGGVNEQFF	TGTGCCAGCAATTCAGCGGGGGGGGTTAATGAGCAGTTCTTC
few	TRBV7-2	TRBD2	TRBJ2-3	CASSPGLADTDTQYF	TGTGCCAGCAGCCCCGGACTAGCGGACACAGATACGCAGTATTTT
.	TRBV6-5	.	TRBJ1-5	CASQDGYNQPQHF	TGTGCCAGCCAGGACGGCTACAATCAGCCCCAGCATTTT
few	TRBV18	.	TRBJ2-5	CASSPWSGKETQYF	TGTGCCAGCTCACCGTGGTCAGGGAAAGAGACCCAGTACTTC
few	TRBV4-3	TRBD1	TRBJ2-3	CASSQGQGAYTQYF	TGCGCCAGCAGCCAAGGCCAGGGGGCGTATACGCAGTATTTT
few	TRBV2	TRBD1	TRBJ1-5	CASSEQGVPDQPQHF	TGTGCCAGCAGTGAACAGGGGGTTCCTGATCAGCCCCAGCATTTT
once	TRBV5-4	.	TRBJ1-2	CASSHSQGFGGYTF	TGTGCCAGCAGCCATTCGCAGGGCTTTGGTGGCTACACCTTC
.	TRBV7-9	TRBD1	TRBJ2-1	CASSLGTGRYNEQFF	TGTGCCAGCAGCTTAGGGACAGGGAGATACAATGAGCAGTTCTTC
.	TRBV25-1	TRBD2	TRBJ2-5	CASSLNIRNGAGSETQYF	TGTGCCAGCAGTTTGAATATCCGGAACGGAGCGGGATCAGAGACCCAGTACTTC
.	TRBV14	TRBD1	TRBJ1-6	CASSQDRGSPLHF	TGTGCCAGCAGCCAAGACAGGGGGTCACCCCTCCACTTT
.	TRBV9	.	TRBJ1-6	CASSADGHHNSPLHF	TGTGCCAGCAGCGCCGACGGACATCATAATTCACCCCTCCACTTT
.	TRBV5-4	.	TRBJ2-3	CASSAGTSDTQYF	TGTGCCAGCAGCGCGGGGACTTCAGATACGCAGTATTTT
few	TRBV6-1	.	TRBJ2-3	CASSDDPTRRQYF	TGTGCCAGCAGTGATGACCCGACTAGGAGGCAGTATTTT
.	TRBV7-6	.	TRBJ1-1	CASSSLVGIGVGHTEAFF	TGTGCCAGCAGCTCCCTGGTGGGCATAGGTGTTGGGCACACTGAAGCTTTCTTT
few	TRBV7-8	.	TRBJ2-1	CASSSDISSYNEQFF	TGTGCCAGCAGCTCGGACATTAGCTCCTACAATGAGCAGTTCTTC
few	TRBV10-3	.	TRBJ2-1	CAIKDVGGDYNEQFF	TGTGCCATCAAGGACGTTGGGGGCGACTACAATGAGCAGTTCTTC
few	TRBV6-5	.	TRBJ1-2	CASSYAPEYGYTF	TGTGCCAGCAGTTATGCCCCAGAGTATGGCTACACCTTC
.	TRBV7-2	.	TRBJ1-5	CASSLAVESNQPQHF	TGTGCCAGCAGCTTAGCGGTGGAGAGCAATCAGCCCCAGCATTTT
few	TRBV7-8	.	TRBJ2-3	CASSLTRSSDTQYF	TGTGCCAGCAGCTTGACTAGATCCTCAGATACGCAGTATTTT
once	TRBV19	TRBD1	TRBJ2-1	CASTSGGHEQFF	TGTGCCAGTACCTCAGGGGGCCATGAGCAGTTCTTC
many	TRBV10-3	.	TRBJ1-1	CAIRPGVDTEAFF	TGTGCCATCCGTCCCGGTGTGGACACTGAAGCTTTCTTT
few	TRBV6-5	.	TRBJ1-1	CASSYRTASMNTEAFF	TGTGCCAGCAGTTATAGGACGGCCAGCATGAACACTGAAGCTTTCTTT
.	TRBV5-4	.	TRBJ2-5	CASSLASESWETQYF	TGTGCCAGCAGCTTGGCCAGTGAATCGTGGGAGACCCAGTACTTC
.	TRBV7-2	.	TRBJ2-3	CASSFPPADTQYF	TGTGCCAGCAGCTTCCCCCCGGCAGATACGCAGTATTTT
few	TRBV7-7	TRBD1	TRBJ1-1	CASSLVTGAHTEAFF	TGTGCCAGCAGCTTAGTAACAGGGGCCCACACTGAAGCTTTCTTT
.	TRBV2	.	TRBJ1-2	CASTRGSLRGGDYGYTF	TGTGCCAGCACCCGAGGCAGCTTGAGGGGAGGGGACTATGGCTACACCTTC
few	TRBV10-3	TRBD1	TRBJ2-7	CAITDRGSYEQYF	TGTGCCATCACTGACAGGGGGTCCTACGAGCAGTACTTC
few	TRBV29-1	TRBD1	TRBJ2-1	CSVETGQAGGDEQFF	TGCAGCGTTGAGACTGGACAGGCAGGGGGAGATGAGCAGTTCTTC
.	TRBV20-1	.	TRBJ2-3	CSAEERDTQYF	TGCAGTGCTGAGGAGCGTGATACGCAGTATTTT
.	TRBV7-6	.	TRBJ2-1	CASSLEGASSYNEQFF	TGTGCCAGCAGCTTAGAAGGGGCGAGCTCCTACAATGAGCAGTTCTTC
few	TRBV4-3	.	TRBJ1-1	CASSQENFNTEAFF	TGCGCCAGCAGCCAAGAAAATTTCAACACTGAAGCTTTCTTT
few	TRBV5-1	.	TRBJ1-1	CASSLDLSGTEAFF	TGCGCCAGCAGCTTGGATCTAAGTGGGACTGAAGCTTTCTTT
few	TRBV21-1	.	TRBJ1-5	CASSPAGVTQPQHF	TGTGCCAGCAGTCCGGCAGGGGTTACTCAGCCCCAGCATTTT
.	TRBV4-3	.	TRBJ2-1	CASSQDPSGIYNEQFF	TGCGCCAGCAGCCAAGATCCCAGCGGAATCTACAATGAGCAGTTCTTC
few	TRBV11-3	.	TRBJ2-2	CASSPRSSLPGELFF	TGTGCCAGCAGCCCTAGATCGAGTCTACCCGGGGAGCTGTTTTTT
few	TRBV6-6	TRBD2	TRBJ2-3	CASTVSGADTQYF	TGTGCCAGCACCGTAAGCGGGGCCGATACGCAGTATTTT
.	TRBV5-6	.	TRBJ2-4	CASSLQGNIQYF	TGTGCCAGCAGCTTGCAGGGAAACATTCAGTACTTC
few	TRBV5-4	TRBD1	TRBJ2-5	CASSPWTGVERETQYF	TGTGCCAGCAGCCCGTGGACAGGGGTAGAGCGAGAGACCCAGTACTTC
few	TRBV4-2	.	TRBJ2-1	CASSQDLLGVYNEQFF	TGTGCCAGCAGCCAAGACCTCCTCGGAGTATACAATGAGCAGTTCTTC
.	TRBV6-5	.	TRBJ1-4	CASSYSGTYEKLFF	TGTGCCAGCAGTTACTCGGGGACCTATGAAAAACTGTTTTTT
.	TRBV5-1	TRBD1	TRBJ1-3	CASSPLTGGSGNTIYF	TGCGCCAGCAGCCCTTTGACAGGGGGATCTGGAAACACCATATATTTT
few	TRBV7-2	TRBD1	TRBJ2-6	CASSDRAIGANVLTF	TGTGCCAGCAGCGACAGGGCCATTGGGGCCAACGTCCTGACTTTC
.	TRBV2	TRBD1	TRBJ2-7	CASSGTGGLYEQYF	TGTGCCAGCAGTGGTACAGGGGGCCTCTACGAGCAGTACTTC
few	TRBV6-6	TRBD1	TRBJ1-1	CASSKTGVTEAFF	TGTGCCAGCAGTAAGACAGGGGTCACTGAAGCTTTCTTT
.	TRBV6-6	.	TRBJ2-7	CASSYSRGGGKYEQYF	TGTGCCAGCAGTTACTCGAGGGGGGGAGGAAAGTACGAGCAGTACTTC
.	TRBV7-7	TRBD2	TRBJ2-5	CASSPAGGGETQYF	TGTGCCAGCAGCCCAGCGGGGGGAGGGGAGACCCAGTACTTC
.	TRBV7-9	.	TRBJ2-5	CASSPQETQYF	TGTGCCAGCAGCCCTCAAGAGACCCAGTACTTC
few	TRBV30	.	TRBJ1-2	CAWSPVGNGYTF	TGTGCCTGGAGTCCGGTCGGGAATGGCTACACCTTC
.	TRBV7-2	.	TRBJ2-1	CASSSVLPQFF	TGTGCCAGCAGCTCAGTACTCCCACAGTTCTTC